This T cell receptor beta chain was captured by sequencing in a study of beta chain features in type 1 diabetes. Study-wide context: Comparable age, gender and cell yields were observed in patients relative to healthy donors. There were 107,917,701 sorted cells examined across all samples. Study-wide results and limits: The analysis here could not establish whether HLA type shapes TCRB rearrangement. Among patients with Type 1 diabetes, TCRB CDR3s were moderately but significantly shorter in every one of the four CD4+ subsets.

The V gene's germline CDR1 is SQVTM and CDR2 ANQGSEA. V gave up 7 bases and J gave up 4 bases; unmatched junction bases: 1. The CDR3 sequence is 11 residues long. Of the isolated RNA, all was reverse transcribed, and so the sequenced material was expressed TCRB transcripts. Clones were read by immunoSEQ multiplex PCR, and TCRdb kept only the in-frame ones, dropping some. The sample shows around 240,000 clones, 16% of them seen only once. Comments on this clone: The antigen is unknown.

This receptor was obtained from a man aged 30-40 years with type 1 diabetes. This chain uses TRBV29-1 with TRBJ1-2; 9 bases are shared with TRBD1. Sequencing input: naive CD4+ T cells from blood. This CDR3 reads CSGTGAYGYTF. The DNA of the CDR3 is TGCAGCGGGACAGGGGCCTATGGCTACACCTTC.